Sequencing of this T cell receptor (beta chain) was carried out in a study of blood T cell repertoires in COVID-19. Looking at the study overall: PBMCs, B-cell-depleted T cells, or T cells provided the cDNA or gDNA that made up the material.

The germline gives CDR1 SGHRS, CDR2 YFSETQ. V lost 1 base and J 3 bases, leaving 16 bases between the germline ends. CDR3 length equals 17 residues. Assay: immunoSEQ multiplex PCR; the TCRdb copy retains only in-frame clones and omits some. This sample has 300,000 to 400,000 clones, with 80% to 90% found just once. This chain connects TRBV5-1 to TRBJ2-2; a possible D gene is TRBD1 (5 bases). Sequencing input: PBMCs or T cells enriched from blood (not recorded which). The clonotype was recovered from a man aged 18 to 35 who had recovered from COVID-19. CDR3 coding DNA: TGCGCCAGCAGCTTGTTTAGTCGGACACCACACACCGGGGAGCTGTTTTTT. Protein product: CASSLFSRTPHTGELFF.